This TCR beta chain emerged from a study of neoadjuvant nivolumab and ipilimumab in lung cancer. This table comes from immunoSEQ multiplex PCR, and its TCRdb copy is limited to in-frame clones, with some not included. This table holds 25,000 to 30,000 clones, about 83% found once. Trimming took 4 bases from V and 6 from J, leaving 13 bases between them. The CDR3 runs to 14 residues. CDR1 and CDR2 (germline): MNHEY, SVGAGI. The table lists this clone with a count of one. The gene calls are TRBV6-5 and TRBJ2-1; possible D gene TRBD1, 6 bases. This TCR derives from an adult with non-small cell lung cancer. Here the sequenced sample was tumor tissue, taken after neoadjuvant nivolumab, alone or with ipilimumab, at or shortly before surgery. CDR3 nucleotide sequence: TGTGCCAGCAGTTTGAGACAGGTCGGCAATGAGCAGTTCTTC. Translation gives CASSLRQVGNEQFF.